These T cell receptor beta chains were read from a single sample in a study of human T cells and chemical hapten exposure. From the RACE reads, TCRdb called clonotypes with MiXCR, one entry per CDR3 protein. The table lists about 340,000 distinct CDR3 sequences, 6% to 8.5% of them singletons, with 8.4% in the top ten. The sample was whole blood, taken in connection with sensitization to the hapten diphenylcyclopropenone (DPC). The receptors shown here come from a young woman with alopecia areata. Some clones in this sample may be carry-over from other donors' samples. CDR3s include the opening cysteine and the closing phenylalanine or tryptophan.

cdr3_aa: CSVQGQDRGQPQYF
j_call: .
v_call: TRBV29-1

cdr3_aa: CASSLTTGGEGEAFF
j_call: TRBJ1-1
v_call: TRBV5-1

cdr3_aa: CASSYRGQWSSYNEQFF
j_call: TRBJ2-1
v_call: TRBV6-5

cdr3_aa: CASSRENSYNEQFF
j_call: TRBJ2-1
v_call: TRBV6-6

cdr3_aa: CASSTRVSNQPQHF
j_call: TRBJ1-5
v_call: TRBV12-3/TRBV12-4

cdr3_aa: CASSVTGNNSPLHF
j_call: TRBJ1-6
v_call: TRBV12-3/TRBV12-4

cdr3_aa: CASSPETGVNYGYTF
j_call: TRBJ1-2
v_call: TRBV12-3/TRBV12-4

cdr3_aa: CASSSQGNQPQHF
j_call: TRBJ1-5
v_call: TRBV12-3/TRBV12-4

cdr3_aa: CSVTDRPDTEAFF
j_call: TRBJ1-1
v_call: TRBV29-1

cdr3_aa: CSVEWAGGYGYTF
j_call: TRBJ1-2
v_call: TRBV29-1

cdr3_aa: CASSYTGRSTDTQYF
j_call: TRBJ2-3
v_call: TRBV19

cdr3_aa: CASLHGTSGVETQYF
j_call: TRBJ2-5
v_call: TRBV28

cdr3_aa: CASSTTWDISLSNEQFF
j_call: TRBJ2-1
v_call: TRBV5-1

cdr3_aa: CASSLEGMSRETQYF
j_call: TRBJ2-5
v_call: TRBV11-1

cdr3_aa: CASSLQGPTYNEQFF
j_call: TRBJ2-1
v_call: TRBV10-2

cdr3_aa: CASSLNTPQETQYF
j_call: TRBJ2-5
v_call: TRBV12-3/TRBV12-4

cdr3_aa: CSARAGTVNSPLHF
j_call: TRBJ1-6
v_call: TRBV20-1

cdr3_aa: CASSLSGGYLYEQYF
j_call: TRBJ2-7
v_call: TRBV5-8

cdr3_aa: CASSGLAGPYEQYF
j_call: TRBJ2-7
v_call: TRBV27

cdr3_aa: CASSIGQGVLGNTIYF
j_call: TRBJ1-3
v_call: TRBV5-1

cdr3_aa: CASSYPRVSSADTQYF
j_call: TRBJ2-3
v_call: TRBV6-6

cdr3_aa: CASSDLDRAGNTIYF
j_call: TRBJ1-3
v_call: TRBV25-1

cdr3_aa: CASSYGDIRSNQPQHF
j_call: TRBJ1-5
v_call: TRBV6-5

cdr3_aa: CASSVDGDSSYNSPLHF
j_call: TRBJ1-6
v_call: TRBV9

cdr3_aa: CASGLEQGNTQYF
j_call: TRBJ2-3
v_call: TRBV12-5

cdr3_aa: CASSLTPGVGRITVLRQYF
j_call: TRBJ2-7
v_call: TRBV7-9

cdr3_aa: CASSFQGVIYEKLFF
j_call: TRBJ1-4
v_call: TRBV5-1

cdr3_aa: CASSLAIMTEGYTF
j_call: TRBJ1-2
v_call: TRBV7-9

cdr3_aa: CASSQGRGQSNYGYTF
j_call: TRBJ1-2
v_call: TRBV3-1

cdr3_aa: CASTPPGTDTQYF
j_call: TRBJ2-3
v_call: TRBV11-2

cdr3_aa: CSVGRTHRGDTGELFF
j_call: TRBJ2-2
v_call: TRBV29-1

cdr3_aa: CASSSQEDTQYF
j_call: TRBJ2-3
v_call: TRBV6-2/TRBV6-3

cdr3_aa: CASSLSGLGYGYTF
j_call: TRBJ1-2
v_call: TRBV12-3/TRBV12-4

cdr3_aa: CASSDTLSSYNSPLHF
j_call: TRBJ1-6
v_call: TRBV27

cdr3_aa: CSAAGTSNTEAFF
j_call: TRBJ1-1
v_call: TRBV20-1

cdr3_aa: CASSGWTATRGANVLTF
j_call: TRBJ2-6
v_call: TRBV7-2

cdr3_aa: CASSWWGEDGYTF
j_call: TRBJ1-2
v_call: TRBV11-2

cdr3_aa: CASSDTALNYEQYF
j_call: TRBJ2-7
v_call: TRBV2

cdr3_aa: CASSLQGAEGQPQHF
j_call: TRBJ1-5
v_call: TRBV18

cdr3_aa: CASSLGGVEETQYF
j_call: TRBJ2-5
v_call: TRBV13